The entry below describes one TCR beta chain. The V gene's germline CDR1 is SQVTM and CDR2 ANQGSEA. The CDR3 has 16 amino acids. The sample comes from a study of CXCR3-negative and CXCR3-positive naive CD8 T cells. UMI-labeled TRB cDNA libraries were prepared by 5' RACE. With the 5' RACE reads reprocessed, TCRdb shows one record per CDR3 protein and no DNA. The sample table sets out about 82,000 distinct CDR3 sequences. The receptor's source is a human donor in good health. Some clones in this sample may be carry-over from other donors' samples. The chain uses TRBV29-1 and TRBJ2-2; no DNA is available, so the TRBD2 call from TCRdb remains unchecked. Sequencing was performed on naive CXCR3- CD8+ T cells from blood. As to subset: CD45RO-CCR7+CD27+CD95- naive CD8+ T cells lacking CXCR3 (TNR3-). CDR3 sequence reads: CSVEGSGGGNTGELFF.